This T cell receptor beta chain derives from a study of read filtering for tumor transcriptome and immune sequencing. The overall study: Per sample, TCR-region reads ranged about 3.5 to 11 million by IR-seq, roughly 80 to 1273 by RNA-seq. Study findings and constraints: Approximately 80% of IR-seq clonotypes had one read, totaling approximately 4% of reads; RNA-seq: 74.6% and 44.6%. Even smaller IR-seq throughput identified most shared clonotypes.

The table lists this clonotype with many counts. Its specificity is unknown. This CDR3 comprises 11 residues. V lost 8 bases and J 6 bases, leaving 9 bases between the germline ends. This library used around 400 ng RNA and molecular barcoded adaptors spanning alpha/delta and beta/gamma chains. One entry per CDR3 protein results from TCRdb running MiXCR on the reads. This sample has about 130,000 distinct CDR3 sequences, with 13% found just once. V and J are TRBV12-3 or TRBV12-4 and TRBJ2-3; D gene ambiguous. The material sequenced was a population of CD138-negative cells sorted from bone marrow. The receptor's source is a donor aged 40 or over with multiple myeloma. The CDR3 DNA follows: TGTGCCAGCGGGAACGGGGATACGCAGTATTTT. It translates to CASGNGDTQYF.